This T cell receptor beta chain originates from a study of blood T cell repertoires in COVID-19 (dated by TCRdb to about 2020). Regarding the complete study: Samples covering the acute and convalescent phases of COVID-19 were provided by collaborators in the United States, Italy and Spain. The prospective study material was composed of cDNA or gDNA derived from T cells, B-cell-depleted T cells, or PBMCs. The dataset comprised deeply sampled blood TCRbeta repertoires from subjects exposed to, actively infected with, or recovered from COVID-19. The repertoires were released in a freely available public database intended as a resource for research on the immune response to SARS-CoV-2. Samples were obtained from the ongoing ImmuneRACE study (first 160 participants) and from over 1,000 subjects provided by 6 global collaborators. The sample metadata nearly always contained a de-identified subject ID, COVID-19 status, age in years and sex. Where available, HLA class I and class II types were taken from metadata supplied by the sample provider and were not determined by assay-based typing.

The immunoSEQ Assay, a bias-controlled multiplex PCR, was used to amplify TCRbeta CDR3 regions from genomic DNA. As for the authors' bioinformatics: Nucleated cell counts per sample were estimated from amplification of reference gene primers within the assay. Sequence reads were collapsed and filtered to measure the absolute abundance of every unique TCRbeta CDR3 rearrangement. Productive Simpson clonality was computed per sample as the square root of Simpson's diversity index over productive rearrangements. TCRdb holds this immuneACCESS table with in-frame rearrangements only. Some clones are missing; in checked studies, unresolved V genes explain under half, and the rest has no known cause. V, J and clone size reflect that table, while D and trimming were determined from the DNA. A total of about 9,200 clones appear in this sample, 85% to 90% of them only once. The ten biggest clones cover 7.5% to 9.5% of the sample.

Study-wide findings and limitations: The quantity of clinical and demographic metadata differed by source and by participant and was supplied without curation.

With respect to this clone: Its antigen has not been determined. Base-call qualities are not available, and no considerably larger clone is one nucleotide away.

V is pared back by 0 bases and J by 5 bases, with 10 bases lying between the germline termini. The germline V gene encodes CDR1 SGHTA and CDR2 FQGNSA. The CDR3 starts with the cysteine, ends with the phenylalanine, and has 14 residues. Here the CDR3 DNA is all that survives: 42 bases in frame from base 1. Whole blood was collected in K2EDTA tubes by collaborating institutions according to the institutions' own protocols. Collaborator samples were shipped for TCRbeta analysis as frozen whole blood, isolated PBMCs, or DNA extracted from either sample type. The source material was peripheral blood. This TCR came from a man between 60 and 75 years old with acute or convalescent COVID-19. The chain is encoded by TRBV7-2 joined to TRBJ1-1, with no confident D gene call. The nucleotide sequence is given as TGTGCCAGCAGCTTAGCACCACTAGGGACTGAAGCTTTCTTT. This is translated as CASSLAPLGTEAFF.